The clone carrying this TCR beta chain has only one observation. Its antigen remains unidentified. 13 Jbeta primers and 60 Vbeta primers were used for the PCR. Original handling: A follow-up analysis tallied around 80 million unique TCR beta chains, some 11 million shared. The assay was immunoSEQ multiplex PCR, and TCRdb's table has in-frame clones only and misses some. That table is the source of V, J and clone size, and D and trimming were worked out from the DNA. The sample records approximately 100,000 clones, around 77% being singletons. Germline V CDR1 and CDR2: SEHNR, FQNEAQ (reference sequence). The CDR3 is 11 amino acids. V was pared by 6 bases and J by 3 bases, with 4 bases between. This sample was included in a study of cytomegalovirus exposure and HLA in healthy donors. Study-wide points: Association of a missense DCLRE1C variant with TCR beta V- and J-gene trimming was reported in a later analysis. Cytomegalovirus association was assigned to 170 or so TCR beta chains. Some segments of the V type, notably TRBV6-2 and TRBV6-3, were excluded as indistinguishable.

The specimen sequenced was PBMCs. The rearrangement joins TRBV7-9 to TRBJ2-3; D is undetermined. This receptor was taken from a middle-aged man in good health and CMV-seropositive. This chain's CDR3 is CASSYTDTQYF. The CDR3 DNA reads TGTGCCAGCAGTTATACAGATACGCAGTATTTT.